The 22 T cell receptor beta chains below all came from one sample that was sequenced in a study of shared clonotypes between healthy human individuals. Only in-frame clones appear in the TCRdb table, and some are missing; sequencing was by immunoSEQ multiplex PCR. The sample includes under 600,000 clones, around 81% of them seen just once. The specimen sequenced was PBMCs. The receptors derive from a woman aged 40 to 49 in good health. Some clones in this sample may be carry-over from other donors' samples.

The chain joins TRBV28 to TRBJ2-3; no reliable D call. The length of the CDR3 is 14 residues. V gave up 1 base and J gave up 2 bases, with 7 bases separating them. CDR1 is MDHEN and CDR2 is SYDVKM in the germline V gene. This CDR3 is CASSLFGNTDTQYF. The DNA of the CDR3 is TGTGCCAGCAGTTTATTCGGAAACACAGATACGCAGTATTTT.

The chain joins TRBV5-1 to TRBJ2-1; 10 bases map to TRBD2. This CDR3 has 16 residues. The junction had 9 bases not matched to a gene; V was cut back by 5 bases and J by 4 bases. Germline V gives CDR1 SGHRS, CDR2 YFSETQ. CDR3 sequence reads: CASSLTGTSEYNEQFF. The CDR3 nucleotides read TGCGCCAGCAGTCTGACCGGGACTAGCGAATACAATGAGCAGTTCTTC.

This clone occurred a few times. This sequence joins TRBV10-3 and TRBJ2-1; TRBD2 matches 12 bases. The germline gives CDR1 ENHRY, CDR2 SYGVKD. V lost 0 bases to trimming and J lost 12 bases; unmatched junction nucleotides: 9. This CDR3 is 16 amino acids long. This chain's CDR3 is CAISESVASGRAGQFF. The CDR3, as DNA: TGTGCCATCAGTGAGTCCGTTGCTAGCGGGAGGGCCGGGCAGTTCTTC.

The chain has TRBV10-3 and TRBJ2-1; 9 nucleotides agree with TRBD2. The V gene end was trimmed by 9 bases and the J gene end by 6 bases; junction bases not matched to a gene: 12. Germline values: CDR1 ENHRY, CDR2 SYGVKD. The CDR3 spans 15 residues. CDR3 in DNA: TGTGCCATAGGGACTAGCACAATGCCCCCCAATGAGCAGTTCTTC. Its protein is CAIGTSTMPPNEQFF.

The genes are TRBV10-3 and TRBJ1-5; D remains ambiguous. The CDR3 is 19 residues long. The germline CDR1 and CDR2 sequences are ENHRY and SYGVKD. V lost 0 bases, J lost 0 bases, and 18 bases lay in between. CDR3 DNA sequence: TGTGCCATCAGTGAGTCGCCTGGACTAGGCACTTATAGCAATCAGCCCCAGCATTTT. This gives the protein CAISESPGLGTYSNQPQHF.

This clone was counted between two and nine times. The chain has TRBV28 and TRBJ2-7; 7 nucleotides agree with TRBD2. This CDR3 has 14 amino acids. Germline-derived CDR1 and CDR2 are MDHEN and SYDVKM. V trimming: 7 bases; J trimming: 2 bases; junction bases outside the gene matches: 8. The DNA of the CDR3 is TGTGCCAGCAACGCCTGGGGGAGGGCCTACGAGCAGTACTTC. Translation gives CASNAWGRAYEQYF.

This chain links TRBV10-2 with TRBJ2-2; 9 bases are shared with TRBD1. Looked up from germline, CDR1 is WSHSY and CDR2 is SAAADI. This CDR3 comprises 15 residues. With V trimmed by 6 bases and J by 7 bases, 9 bases remained unmatched. The CDR3 loop reads CASRAGTGNHGELFF. DNA for the CDR3: TGCGCCAGCAGAGCCGGGACAGGGAATCACGGGGAGCTGTTTTTT.

This clone was seen once. CDR3 region: CASSSGREETQYF. The DNA for the CDR3 is TGTGCCAGCAGCTCCGGACGGGAAGAGACCCAGTACTTC. The chain couples TRBV7-8 to TRBJ2-5; D is unclear. The CDR3 totals 13 residues. V was shortened by 4 bases and J by 3 bases, with 9 bases between the two germline ends. Looked up from germline, CDR1 is SGHVS and CDR2 is FQNEAQ.

This clone appeared a few times. The rearrangement joins TRBV5-6 to TRBJ1-2; D is unresolved. Germline CDR1 reads SGHDT; CDR2 reads YYEEEE. The CDR3 length is 16 residues. V shed 6 bases and J shed 4 bases, with 22 bases lying between them. CDR3 sequence: CASISWKHSIAYGYTF. The CDR3 nucleotides are TGTGCCAGCATCAGTTGGAAACATTCGATCGCCTATGGCTACACCTTC.

This clone was seen only a few times. The J gene is TRBJ1-5, the V gene TRBV4-2; possible D gene TRBD1, 6 bases. This CDR3 has 13 amino acids. The ends were cut back, 5 bases at V and 5 bases at J, with 10 bases in the middle. Germline-derived CDR1 and CDR2 are LGHNA and YNFKEQ. The CDR3 coding sequence is TGTGCCAGCAGCAGGGACATTGATCAGCCCCAGCATTTT. Translating it yields CASSRDIDQPQHF.

V and J are TRBV2 and TRBJ1-5, with 7 bases that match TRBD1. Germline V CDR1 and CDR2: SNHLY, FYNNEI. The J segment lost 5 bases and the V segment lost 4 bases, leaving 2 bases of the junction unmatched. The CDR3 loop spans 13 amino acids. CDR3 sequence reads: CASSVDRDQPQHF. CDR3 DNA sequence: TGTGCCAGCAGTGTCGACAGGGATCAGCCCCAGCATTTT. Together with reference TRBV2 and TRBJ1-5, the CDR3 gives the full variable domain: EPEVTQTPSHQVTQMGQEVILRCVPISNHLYFYWYRQILGQKVEFLVSFYNNEISEKSEIFDDQFSVERPDGSNFTLKIRSTKLEDSAMYFCASSVDRDQPQHFGDGTRLSIL.

This chain uses TRBV23-1 with TRBJ1-5; 7 nucleotides align to TRBD1. TRBV23-1 falls under the ORF class, with uncertain function. The CDR3 covers 14 residues. V lost 4 bases and J lost 4; bases outside the gene matches: 4. The DNA for the CDR3 is TGCGCCAGCAGTCCGGACAGGAGAAATCAGCCCCAGCATTTT. This gives the protein CASSPDRRNQPQHF.

V is TRBV29-1 and J is TRBJ2-6; no clear D. The V end was cut by 4 bases, the J end by 2 bases, with 15 bases between. Germline loops: CDR1 SQVTM, CDR2 ANQGSEA. The CDR3 contains 16 residues. In DNA form, the CDR3 reads TGCAGCGTTGCTGGCCGAACTCCCACTGGGGCCAACGTCCTGACTTTC. It specifies CSVAGRTPTGANVLTF.

The chain couples TRBV4-3 to TRBJ1-1; D not resolved. The germline V and J ends were trimmed by 2 bases and 5 bases, with 12 bases remaining between them. CDR3 length: 14 residues. Germline V CDR1 and CDR2: LGHNA, YSLEER. The CDR3 is CASSQIVGGTEAFF. The CDR3 DNA sequence: TGCGCCAGCAGCCAAATAGTGGGCGGAACTGAAGCTTTCTTT.

This CDR3 is CASSFGHRDMVYNEQFF. In nucleotides, the CDR3 is TGCGCCAGCAGCTTTGGGCACAGGGATATGGTCTACAATGAGCAGTTCTTC. This chain uses TRBV5-1 with TRBJ2-1, with D maybe TRBD1 (6 bases). This CDR3 spans 17 amino acids. Germline V gives CDR1 SGHRS, CDR2 YFSETQ. V lost 2 bases and J 3 bases, leaving 18 bases between the germline ends.

Of note for this clone: A far larger clone is a single base away, which makes a read error likely. The rearrangement uses TRBV4-3 and TRBJ2-7, with 7 bases fitting TRBD2. This CDR3 is 17 amino acids long. The germline V gene has CDR1 LGHNA and CDR2 YSLEER. In DNA, the CDR3 is TGCGCCAGCAGCCAAGGAGCGGGCAGCGGGGTCCGCTACGAGCAGCACTTC. Translated: CASSQGAGSGVRYEQHF.

In this sample, this clone turned up a few times. V gene TRBV27 combines with J gene TRBJ2-5, with D hard to call. Germline assignment: CDR1 MNHEY and CDR2 SMNVEV (reference sequence). V was trimmed by 0 bases and J by 4 bases, leaving 6 bases between them. The CDR3 contains 13 residues. Here the CDR3 reads CASSLSRRETQYF. In DNA, the CDR3 is TGTGCCAGCAGTTTATCTAGGCGAGAGACCCAGTACTTC.

The chain links TRBV28 to TRBJ2-5; 8 positions agree with TRBD2. Germline-derived CDR1 and CDR2 are MDHEN and SYDVKM. Trimming removed 2 bases from V and 1 base from J; junction bases left unmatched: 6. The CDR3 runs to 16 residues. CDR3 amino acids: CASSLGREGPQETQYF. DNA of the CDR3: TGTGCCAGCAGTTTAGGTCGGGAGGGCCCCCAAGAGACCCAGTACTTC.

The V gene is TRBV12-5, the J gene TRBJ2-5; possible D gene TRBD2, 5 bases. The CDR3 has 13 amino acids. Germline V gives CDR1 LGHNT, CDR2 FRNRAP. V was trimmed by 5 bases and J by 2 bases, leaving 9 bases between them. DNA for the CDR3: TGTGCTAGTGGTACCGGGGAACAAGAGACCCAGTACTTC. Encoded protein: CASGTGEQETQYF.

This chain connects TRBV19 to TRBJ1-5, with D unresolved. Germline assignment: CDR1 LNHDA and CDR2 SQIVND (reference sequence). CDR3 size: 16 residues. V lost 7 bases to trimming and J lost 0 bases, with 16 bases between them. The CDR3 protein is CASKGWTPNSNQPQHF. The DNA of the CDR3 is TGTGCCAGTAAGGGATGGACTCCTAATAGCAATCAGCCCCAGCATTTT.

The rearrangement joins TRBV7-2 to TRBJ1-3; 7 nucleotides match TRBD1. Germline V gives CDR1 SGHTA, CDR2 FQGNSA. The CDR3 contains 16 residues. Germline trimming cut 5 bases from V and 7 bases from J; bases unmatched to any gene: 14. CDR3: CASSQNPGGVSNTIYF. CDR3 nucleotides: TGTGCCAGCAGCCAAAACCCAGGGGGGGTTAGTAACACCATATATTTT.

The chain has TRBV5-8 and TRBJ2-3, with D possibly matching TRBD2 (6 bases). The CDR3 consists of 16 residues. With 0 bases removed from V and 4 bases from J, the gap between germline ends came to 15 bases. Germline V gene lookup returns CDR1 SGHTS and CDR2 YDEGEE. CDR3: CASSLAEGTTADTQYF. The CDR3 DNA sequence: TGTGCCAGCAGCTTGGCGGAGGGGACCACGGCAGATACGCAGTATTTT.